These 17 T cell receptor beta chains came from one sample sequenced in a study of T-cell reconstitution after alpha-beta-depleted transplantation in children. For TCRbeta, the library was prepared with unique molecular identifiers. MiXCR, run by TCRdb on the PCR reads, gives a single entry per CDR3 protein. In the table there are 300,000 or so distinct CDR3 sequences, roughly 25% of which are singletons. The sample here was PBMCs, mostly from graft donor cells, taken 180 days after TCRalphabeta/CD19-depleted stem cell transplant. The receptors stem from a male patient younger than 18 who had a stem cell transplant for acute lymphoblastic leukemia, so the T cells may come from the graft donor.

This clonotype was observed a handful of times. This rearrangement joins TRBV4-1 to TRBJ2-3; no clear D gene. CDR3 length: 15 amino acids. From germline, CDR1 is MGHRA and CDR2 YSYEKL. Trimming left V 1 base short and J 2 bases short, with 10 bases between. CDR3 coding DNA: TGCGCCAGCAGCCAAGGGCTGGTTCCCACAGATACGCAGTATTTT. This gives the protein CASSQGLVPTDTQYF.

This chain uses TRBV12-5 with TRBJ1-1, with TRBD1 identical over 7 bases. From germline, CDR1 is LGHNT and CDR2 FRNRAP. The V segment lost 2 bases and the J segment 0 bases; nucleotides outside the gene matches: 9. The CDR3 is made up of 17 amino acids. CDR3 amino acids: CASGLTRQGPLNTEAFF. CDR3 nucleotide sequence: TGTGCTAGTGGTTTGACCCGACAGGGACCTTTGAACACTGAAGCTTTCTTT.

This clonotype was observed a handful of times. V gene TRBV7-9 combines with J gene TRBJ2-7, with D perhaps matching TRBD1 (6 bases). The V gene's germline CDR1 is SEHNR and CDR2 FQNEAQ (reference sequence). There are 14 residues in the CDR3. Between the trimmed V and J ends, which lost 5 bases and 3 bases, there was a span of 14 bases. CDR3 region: CASSPGAGLYEQYF. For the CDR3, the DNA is TGTGCCAGCAGCCCAGGGGCAGGGCTCTACGAGCAGTACTTC.

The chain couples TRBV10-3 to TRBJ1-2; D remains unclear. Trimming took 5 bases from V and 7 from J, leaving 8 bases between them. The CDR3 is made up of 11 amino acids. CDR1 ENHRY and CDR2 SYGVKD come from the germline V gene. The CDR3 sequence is CAISQNGGYTF. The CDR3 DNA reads TGTGCCATCAGTCAAAATGGTGGCTACACCTTC.

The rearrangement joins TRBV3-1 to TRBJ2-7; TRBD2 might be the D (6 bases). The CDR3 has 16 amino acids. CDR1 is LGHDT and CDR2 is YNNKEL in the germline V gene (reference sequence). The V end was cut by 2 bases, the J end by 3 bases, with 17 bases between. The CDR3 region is CASSQPRGGAFYEQYF. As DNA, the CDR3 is TGTGCCAGCAGCCAACCGCGGGGAGGAGCGTTCTACGAGCAGTACTTC.

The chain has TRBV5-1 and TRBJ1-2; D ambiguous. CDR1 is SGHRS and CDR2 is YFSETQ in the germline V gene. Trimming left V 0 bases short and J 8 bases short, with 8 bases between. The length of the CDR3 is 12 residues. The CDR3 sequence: CASSLGGSGYTF. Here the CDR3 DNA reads TGCGCCAGCAGCTTGGGAGGTAGCGGCTACACCTTC.

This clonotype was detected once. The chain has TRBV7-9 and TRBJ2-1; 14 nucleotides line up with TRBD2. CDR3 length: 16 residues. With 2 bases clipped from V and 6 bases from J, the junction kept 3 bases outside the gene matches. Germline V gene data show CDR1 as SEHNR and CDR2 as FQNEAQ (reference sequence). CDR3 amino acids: CASSLPGLAGANEQFF. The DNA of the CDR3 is TGTGCCAGCAGCTTACCGGGACTAGCGGGAGCCAATGAGCAGTTCTTC.

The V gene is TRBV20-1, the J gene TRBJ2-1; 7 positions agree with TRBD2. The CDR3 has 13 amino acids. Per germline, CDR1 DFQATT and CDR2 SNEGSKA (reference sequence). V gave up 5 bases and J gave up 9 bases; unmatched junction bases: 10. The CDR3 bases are TGCAGTGCTCGATCAGCGGGAAGTGGTGAGCAGTTCTTC. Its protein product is CSARSAGSGEQFF.

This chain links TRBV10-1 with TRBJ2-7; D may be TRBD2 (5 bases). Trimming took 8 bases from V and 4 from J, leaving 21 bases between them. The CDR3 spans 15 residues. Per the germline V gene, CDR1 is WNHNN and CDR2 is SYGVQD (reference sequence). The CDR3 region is CASSSTRRAVYEQYF. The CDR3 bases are TGCGCCAGCTCCTCCACTAGGCGGGCCGTATACGAGCAGTACTTC.

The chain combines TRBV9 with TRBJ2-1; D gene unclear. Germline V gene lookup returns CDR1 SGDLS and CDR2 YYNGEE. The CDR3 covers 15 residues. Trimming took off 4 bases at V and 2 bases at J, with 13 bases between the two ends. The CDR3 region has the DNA TGTGCCAGCAGCAGTTTAGCAGTACCCTACAATGAGCAGTTCTTC. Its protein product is CASSSLAVPYNEQFF.

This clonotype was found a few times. CDR3 region: CASSRRTGGNTIYF. The CDR3 DNA reads as TGTGCCAGCAGCCGCCGGACAGGGGGAAACACCATATATTTT. The V and J genes are TRBV7-6 and TRBJ1-3; 8 bases map to TRBD1. Germline loops: CDR1 SGHVS, CDR2 FNYEAQ. Germline trimming cut 5 bases from V and 4 bases from J; bases unmatched to any gene: 4. The CDR3 covers 14 residues.

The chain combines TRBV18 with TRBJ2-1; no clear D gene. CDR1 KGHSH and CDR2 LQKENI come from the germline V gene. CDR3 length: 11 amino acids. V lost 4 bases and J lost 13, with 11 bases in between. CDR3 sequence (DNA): TGTGCCAGCTCACTCCCCGGAAGCCAGTTCTTC. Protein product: CASSLPGSQFF.

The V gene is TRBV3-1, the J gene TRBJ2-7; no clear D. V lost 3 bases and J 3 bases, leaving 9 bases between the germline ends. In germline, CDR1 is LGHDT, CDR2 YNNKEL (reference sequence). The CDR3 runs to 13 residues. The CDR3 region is CASSQINYYEQYF. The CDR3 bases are TGTGCCAGCAGCCAGATCAACTACTACGAGCAGTACTTC.

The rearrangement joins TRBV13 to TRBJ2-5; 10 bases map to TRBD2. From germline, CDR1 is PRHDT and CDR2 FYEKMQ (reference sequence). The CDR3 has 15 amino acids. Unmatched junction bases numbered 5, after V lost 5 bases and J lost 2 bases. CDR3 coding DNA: TGTGCCAGCAGCGCCGAGCGGGAGGGGCAAGAGACCCAGTACTTC. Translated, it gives CASSAEREGQETQYF.

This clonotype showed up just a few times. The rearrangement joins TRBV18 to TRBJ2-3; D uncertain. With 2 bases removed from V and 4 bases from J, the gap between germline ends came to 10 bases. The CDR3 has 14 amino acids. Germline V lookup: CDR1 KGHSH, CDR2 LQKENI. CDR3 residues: CASSPSIDADTQYF. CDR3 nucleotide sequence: TGTGCCAGCTCACCATCTATAGACGCAGATACGCAGTATTTT.

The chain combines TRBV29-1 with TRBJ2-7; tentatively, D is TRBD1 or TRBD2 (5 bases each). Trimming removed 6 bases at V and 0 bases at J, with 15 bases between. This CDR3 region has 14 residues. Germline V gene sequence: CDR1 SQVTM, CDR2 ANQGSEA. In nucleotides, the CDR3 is TGCAGCGTACAGGCCTGGGGGAGCTCCTACGAGCAGTACTTC. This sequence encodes CSVQAWGSSYEQYF.

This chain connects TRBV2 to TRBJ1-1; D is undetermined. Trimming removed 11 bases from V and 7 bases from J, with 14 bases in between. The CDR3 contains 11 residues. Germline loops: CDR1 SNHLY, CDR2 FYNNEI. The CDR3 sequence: CAVWAGIEAFF. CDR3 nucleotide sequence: TGTGCCGTCTGGGCGGGTATTGAAGCTTTCTTT. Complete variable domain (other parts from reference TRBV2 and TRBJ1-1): EPEVTQTPSHQVTQMGQEVILRCVPISNHLYFYWYRQILGQKVEFLVSFYNNEISEKSEIFDDQFSVERPDGSNFTLKIRSTKLEDSAMYFCAVWAGIEAFFGQGTRLTVV.